This T cell receptor (beta chain) was identified during a study of blood T cell repertoires in COVID-19. At the level of the study: T cells, B-cell-depleted T cells, or PBMCs provided the cDNA or gDNA that served as material.

V trimming: 1 base; J trimming: 5 bases; junction bases outside the gene matches: 14. The CDR3 is 19 amino acids. In germline, CDR1 is LGHDT, CDR2 YNNKEL (reference sequence). Original processing notes: Reference gene primer amplification gave estimated nucleated cell counts. Produced via immunoSEQ multiplex PCR; TCRdb's table is partial and in-frame only. V, J and clone size are those of that table, while D and trimming were read from the DNA. The table includes around 200,000 clones, around 87% detected once. The sample was peripheral blood. V gene TRBV3-1 (or the pseudogene TRBV3-2) combines with J gene TRBJ2-5; TRBD2 matches 12 bases. This sequence was found in a man aged 55 to 70 who had recovered from COVID-19. The CDR3 region is CASSQVPLRLAGEVETQYF. CDR3 nucleotide sequence: TGTGCCAGCAGCCAAGTACCTCTGAGACTAGCGGGAGAGGTGGAGACCCAGTACTTC.